The rows below give T cell receptor beta chains drawn from one sample of a study of T-cell memory formation after mild COVID-19. TCRdb reanalysed the 5' RACE reads using MiXCR and keeps one entry per CDR3 protein. The sample holds under 250,000 distinct CDR3 sequences, roughly 10% seen once. The sequenced sample consisted of PBMCs or a T cell subset sorted from them (not recorded which). These receptors all stem from a man aged 18-30 years who had mild COVID-19 (a few samples of this study predate the infection). Cell type and time point are not known. The CDR3 runs from the conserved cysteine through the conserved F or W. The D gene is left open where the match is weak. A row's size may be missing; if present it is once, few, many or a size class.

>TRBJ2-3|15|TRBV7-3|many|.
CASSSPGSRGDTQYF
TGTGCCAGCAGCTCACCGGGATCTCGGGGAGATACGCAGTATTTT
>TRBJ2-5|14|TRBV4-3|few|.
CASSDAGAGETQYF
TGCGCCAGCAGCGACGCCGGGGCCGGAGAGACCCAGTACTTC
>TRBJ2-3|13|TRBV4-3|.|.
CASSQALTDTQYF
TGCGCCAGCAGCCAAGCCTTGACAGATACGCAGTATTTT
>TRBJ1-1|15|TRBV5-1|few|.
CASSLIPCMNTEAFF
TGCGCCAGCAGCTTGATTCCATGTATGAACACTGAAGCTTTCTTT
>TRBJ2-1|14|TRBV5-1|.|.
CASAARSSYNEQFF
TGCGCCTCGGCAGCGAGGAGCTCCTACAATGAGCAGTTCTTC
>TRBJ2-5|14|TRBV5-1|many|.
CASSRQGQQETQYF
TGCGCCAGCAGCAGGCAAGGACAGCAAGAGACCCAGTACTTC
>TRBJ1-1|12|TRBV11-2|.|.
CASSLGSRLAFF
TGTGCCAGCAGCTTAGGTTCTAGGCTGGCTTTCTTT
>TRBJ1-1|14|TRBV9|few|TRBD1
CASSAVGTGAPAFF
TGTGCCAGCAGCGCCGTGGGGACAGGGGCACCGGCTTTCTTT
>TRBJ2-7|15|TRBV20-1|few|TRBD2
CSARKSSGGSYEQYF
TGCAGTGCTAGAAAATCTAGCGGGGGGTCCTACGAGCAGTACTTC
>TRBJ1-5|13|TRBV2|few|.
CASSEEVDQPQHF
TGTGCCAGCAGTGAAGAGGTGGATCAGCCCCAGCATTTT
>TRBJ2-1|15|TRBV5-1|many|.
CASSLVGTQHNEQFF
TGCGCCAGCAGCTTGGTCGGGACTCAGCACAATGAGCAGTTCTTC
>TRBJ2-3|17|TRBV4-3|few|TRBD2
CASSLALSGGFPDTQYF
TGCGCCAGCTCCCTTGCGCTGAGCGGGGGTTTCCCAGATACGCAGTATTTT
>TRBJ1-6|15|TRBV5-1|many|TRBD1
CASSPDRLRNSPLHF
TGCGCCAGCAGCCCGGACAGGCTCCGGAATTCACCCCTCCACTTT
>TRBJ2-5|14|TRBV6-5|few|.
CASSYSGQLETQYF
TGTGCCAGCAGTTACTCCGGACAGTTGGAGACCCAGTACTTC
>TRBJ2-2|12|TRBV4-3|many|.
CASSQWTGELFF
TGCGCCAGCAGCCAATGGACCGGGGAGCTGTTTTTT
>TRBJ2-1|16|TRBV12-3/TRBV12-4|few|TRBD1
CASSPLGTGPYNEQFF
TGTGCCAGCAGCCCCCTGGGGACAGGGCCGTACAATGAGCAGTTCTTC
>TRBJ1-4|16|TRBV5-6|few|.
CASSSSRPVQEEKLFF
TGTGCCAGCAGCTCCTCCCGTCCCGTACAAGAAGAAAAACTGTTTTTT
>TRBJ2-3|12|TRBV25-1|many|.
CASSGRTDTQYF
TGTGCCAGCAGTGGGCGGACAGATACGCAGTATTTT
>TRBJ2-5|13|TRBV15|many|.
CATSSLGGETQYF
TGTGCCACCAGCAGTTTAGGGGGGGAGACCCAGTACTTC
>TRBJ1-5|14|TRBV4-1|few|.
CASSQNTGTQPQHF
TGCGCCAGCAGCCAAAACACAGGGACTCAGCCCCAGCATTTT
>TRBJ2-7|14|TRBV7-2|.|TRBD1
CASSPQGIPYEQYF
TGTGCCAGCAGCCCACAGGGGATTCCCTACGAGCAGTACTTC